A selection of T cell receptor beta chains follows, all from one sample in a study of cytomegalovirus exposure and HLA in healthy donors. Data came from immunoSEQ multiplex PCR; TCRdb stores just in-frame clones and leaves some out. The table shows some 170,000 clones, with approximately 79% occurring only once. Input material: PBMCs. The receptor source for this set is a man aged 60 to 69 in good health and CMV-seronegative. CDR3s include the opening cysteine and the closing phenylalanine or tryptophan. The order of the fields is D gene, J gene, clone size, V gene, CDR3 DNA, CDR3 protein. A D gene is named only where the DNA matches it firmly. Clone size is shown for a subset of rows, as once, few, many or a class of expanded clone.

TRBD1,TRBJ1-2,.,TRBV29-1,TGCAGCGCCGGGGGACAGAACTATGGCTACACCTTC,CSAGGQNYGYTF
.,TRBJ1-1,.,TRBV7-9,TGTGCCAGCAGCGCACTGTTAGGGGTGAACACTGAAGCTTTCTTT,CASSALLGVNTEAFF
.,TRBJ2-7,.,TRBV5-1,TGCGCCAGCAGCCGGACTACTCGCACCTACGAGCAGTACTTC,CASSRTTRTYEQYF
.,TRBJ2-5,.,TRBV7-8,TGTGCCAGCAGCTTGACAGACCAAGAGACCCAGTACTTC,CASSLTDQETQYF
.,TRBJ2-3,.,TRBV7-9,TGTGCCAGCAGCCTCAACAGGGGGAGGGATACAGATACGCAGTATTTT,CASSLNRGRDTDTQYF
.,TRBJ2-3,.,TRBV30,TGTGCCTGGAGTGTACTCTATACGCAGTATTTT,CAWSVLYTQYF
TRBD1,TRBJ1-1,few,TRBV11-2,TGTGCCAGCAGCTCACACCACGGACAGGGTGACACTGAAGCTTTCTTT,CASSSHHGQGDTEAFF
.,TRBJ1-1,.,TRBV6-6,TGTGCCAGCAGTTACCCGACAGTCAACACTGAAGCTTTCTTT,CASSYPTVNTEAFF
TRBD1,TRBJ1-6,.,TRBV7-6,TGTGCCAGCAGCTTAGGGATTTATACAGGGGAGGTCGGTTCACCCCTCCACTTT,CASSLGIYTGEVGSPLHF
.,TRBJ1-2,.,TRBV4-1,TGCGCCAGCAGCCCAACACCCGGGACACCTATTAACTATGGCTACACCTTC,CASSPTPGTPINYGYTF
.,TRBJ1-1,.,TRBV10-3,TGTGCCATCAGATTTGAGCAGAACACTGAAGCTTTCTTT,CAIRFEQNTEAFF
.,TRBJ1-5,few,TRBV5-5,TGTGCCAGCAGCCCGATCTACAATCAGCCCCAGCATTTT,CASSPIYNQPQHF
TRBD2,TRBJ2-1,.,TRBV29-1,TGCAGCGTTGCAACGGGACTAGCGGGAGACCATGAGCAGTTCTTC,CSVATGLAGDHEQFF
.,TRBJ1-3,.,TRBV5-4,TGTGCCAGCAGCTTGGCGGGGGGCGTAATTAGTATTGGAAACACCATATATTTT,CASSLAGGVISIGNTIYF
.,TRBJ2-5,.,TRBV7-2,TGTGCCAGCAGGCGGGTCGCGGGCGGGCGAGAGACCCAGTACTTC,CASRRVAGGRETQYF
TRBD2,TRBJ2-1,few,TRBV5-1,TGCGCCAGCAGCTTGGGGACTAGTGCTGCGAGCGCCTACAATGAGCAGTTCTTC,CASSLGTSAASAYNEQFF
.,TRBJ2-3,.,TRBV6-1,TGTGCCAGCAGTGAAGGAGCCACTAGCACAGATACGCAGTATTTT,CASSEGATSTDTQYF
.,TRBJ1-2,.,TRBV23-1,TGCGCCAGCAGTCAATGGGGCAGCTCTAACTATGGCTACACCTTC,CASSQWGSSNYGYTF
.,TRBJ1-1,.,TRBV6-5,TGTGCCAGCAGTTACGGGGGGTTGAACACTGAAGCTTTCTTT,CASSYGGLNTEAFF
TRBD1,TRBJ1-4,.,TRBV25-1,TGTGCCAGCAGTTCGGGGGGACAGGGTGGCACTAATGAAAAACTGTTTTTT,CASSSGGQGGTNEKLFF
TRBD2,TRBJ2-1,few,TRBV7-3,TGTGCCAGCAGCTTACCGGCGGGGGGTTACAATGAGCAGTTCTTC,CASSLPAGGYNEQFF
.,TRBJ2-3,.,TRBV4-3,TGCGCCAGCAGCCAAGATTACGGAGATAACACAGATACGCAGTATTTT,CASSQDYGDNTDTQYF
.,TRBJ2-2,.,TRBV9,TGTGCCAGCAGCGTCAGGGCGGCCACTGTGACATCTCTTACGTCCGGGGAGCTGTTTTTT,CASSVRAATVTSLTSGELFF
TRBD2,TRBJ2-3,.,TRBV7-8,TGTGCCAGCAGCTTAGGTACGACTAGCGGGACTTCAGATACGCAGTATTTT,CASSLGTTSGTSDTQYF
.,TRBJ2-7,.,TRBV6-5,TGTGCCAGCAAATATACTAGCTGGGGCGAGCAGTACTTC,CASKYTSWGEQYF
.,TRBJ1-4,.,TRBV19,TGTGCCAGTTCAGAAGGACAGTTAGGAGAAAAACTGTTTTTT,CASSEGQLGEKLFF
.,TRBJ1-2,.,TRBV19,TGTGCCAGTAGTATGGGGCCGAACTATGGCTACACCTTC,CASSMGPNYGYTF
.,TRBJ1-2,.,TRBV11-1,TGTGCCAGCAGCACCGGAGATTTCTATGGCTACACCTTC,CASSTGDFYGYTF
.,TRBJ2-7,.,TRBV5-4,TGTGCCAGCAGCTTGGGGAGTTCTCGGTTCTACGAGCAGTACTTC,CASSLGSSRFYEQYF
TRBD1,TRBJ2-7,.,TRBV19,TGTGCCAGCAGACGGGACAGGGGAGGCTACGAGCAGTACTTC,CASRRDRGGYEQYF
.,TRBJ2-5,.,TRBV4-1,TGCGCCAGCAGCGGACGGGGACTGCAAGAGACCCAGTACTTC,CASSGRGLQETQYF
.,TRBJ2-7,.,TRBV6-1,TGTGCCAGCAGTGAACCGGGAAGATACGAGCAGTACTTC,CASSEPGRYEQYF
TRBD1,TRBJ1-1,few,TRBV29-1,TGCAGCGTGGGGGACAGGGGTAACACTGAAGCTTTCTTT,CSVGDRGNTEAFF
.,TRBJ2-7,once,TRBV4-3,TGCGCCAGCAGCCAAGATAAGGGACTCTACGAGCAGTACTTC,CASSQDKGLYEQYF